This T cell receptor (beta chain) was identified in a study of blood T cells in healthy people across ages. The people who gave samples were healthy Caucasians from Russia, aged roughly 6 to 95. The authors isolated at least 6 million PBMCs per sample. The germline V gene has CDR1 LGHDT and CDR2 YNNKEL (reference sequence). V trimming: 2 bases; J trimming: 3 bases; junction bases outside the gene matches: 7. The CDR3 is 15 residues long. Findings of the study overall: Researchers deemed the diversity estimates from one million T cells underestimates.

Then a second PCR, running roughly 7 to 11 cycles, was carried out with a sample-barcoded 5' primer and a J-beta primer mix. From the 5' RACE reads, TCRdb called clonotypes with MiXCR, one entry per CDR3 protein. Among 1.2 million to 1.5 million distinct CDR3 sequences listed, 55% to 75% were seen once. About this clonotype: What it binds is not known.

The sample comprised blood. The sequence was collected from a man aged 18 to 30 in good health. The chain employs TRBV3-1 and TRBJ2-7; the match to TRBD1 covers 7 bases. The CDR3 DNA is TGTGCCAGCAGCCAATGGGACAGCGAAGACTACGAGCAGTACTTC. Encoded protein: CASSQWDSEDYEQYF.